One T cell receptor (beta chain) is described in this entry. The ends were cut back, 3 bases at V and 5 bases at J, with 20 bases in the middle. The CDR3 spans 16 residues. Germline CDR1 reads SNHLY; CDR2 reads FYNNEI. This sample stems from a study of T cell responses to AZD1222 COVID-19 vaccine. Only in-frame clones appear in the TCRdb table, and some are missing; sequencing was by immunoSEQ multiplex PCR. Among about 130,000 clones listed, 88% were seen once. The sample consisted of peripheral blood, taken on day 0 of AZD1222 vaccination. This TCR derives from an adult in good health. The chain links TRBV2 to TRBJ2-7; D is perhaps TRBD1 or TRBD2 (6 bases each). CDR3 DNA: TGTGCCAGCAGTGAGGGACTGGGGGCGCGAATCGACGAGCAGTACTTC. This translates into CASSEGLGARIDEQYF.